This T cell receptor (beta chain) was profiled in a study of blood T cell repertoires in COVID-19. Overall study context: Samples came from the United States, Italy and Spain, spanning acute and convalescent COVID-19. The cDNA or gDNA used as material had been derived from T cells, B-cell-depleted T cells, or PBMCs.

As processed by the authors: The authors estimated nucleated cell counts from reference gene primer amplification. Libraries were prepared by immunoSEQ multiplex PCR; TCRdb keeps only in-frame clonotypes and omits some of them. That table supplies the V and J calls and clone size; D and trimming were determined from the DNA. Of more than 100,000 clones listed, roughly 90% were seen once; the top ten hold more than 15%. The CDR3 has 14 residues. Per the germline V gene, CDR1 is MNHNY and CDR2 is SVGAGI (reference sequence). V lost 7 bases and J 3 bases, leaving 12 bases between the germline ends. The receptor comes from a man over 45 with active or convalescent COVID-19. The sequenced sample was peripheral blood. This chain joins TRBV6-6 and TRBJ1-4; weak D call: TRBD1 (6 bases). CDR3 coding DNA: TGTGCCAGCACCCTACAGGGCCCTAATGAAAAACTGTTTTTT. This codes for CASTLQGPNEKLFF.